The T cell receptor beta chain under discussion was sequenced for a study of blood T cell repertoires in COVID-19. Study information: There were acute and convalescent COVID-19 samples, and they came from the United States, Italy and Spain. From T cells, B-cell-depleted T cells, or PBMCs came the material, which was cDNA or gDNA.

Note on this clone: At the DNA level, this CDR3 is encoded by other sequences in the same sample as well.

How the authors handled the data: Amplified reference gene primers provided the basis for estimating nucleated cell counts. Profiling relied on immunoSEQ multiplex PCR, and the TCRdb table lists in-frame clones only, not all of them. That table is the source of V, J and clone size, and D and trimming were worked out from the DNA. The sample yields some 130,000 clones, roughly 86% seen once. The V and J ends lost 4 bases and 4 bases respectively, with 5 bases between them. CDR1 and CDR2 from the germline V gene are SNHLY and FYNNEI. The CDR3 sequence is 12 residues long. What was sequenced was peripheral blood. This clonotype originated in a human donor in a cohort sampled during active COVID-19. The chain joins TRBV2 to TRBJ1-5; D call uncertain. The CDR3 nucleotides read TGTGCCAGCAGTGGACAAAATCAGCCCCAGCATTTT. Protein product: CASSGQNQPQHF. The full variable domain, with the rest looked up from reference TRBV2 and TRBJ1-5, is EPEVTQTPSHQVTQMGQEVILRCVPISNHLYFYWYRQILGQKVEFLVSFYNNEISEKSEIFDDQFSVERPDGSNFTLKIRSTKLEDSAMYFCASSGQNQPQHFGDGTRLSIL.